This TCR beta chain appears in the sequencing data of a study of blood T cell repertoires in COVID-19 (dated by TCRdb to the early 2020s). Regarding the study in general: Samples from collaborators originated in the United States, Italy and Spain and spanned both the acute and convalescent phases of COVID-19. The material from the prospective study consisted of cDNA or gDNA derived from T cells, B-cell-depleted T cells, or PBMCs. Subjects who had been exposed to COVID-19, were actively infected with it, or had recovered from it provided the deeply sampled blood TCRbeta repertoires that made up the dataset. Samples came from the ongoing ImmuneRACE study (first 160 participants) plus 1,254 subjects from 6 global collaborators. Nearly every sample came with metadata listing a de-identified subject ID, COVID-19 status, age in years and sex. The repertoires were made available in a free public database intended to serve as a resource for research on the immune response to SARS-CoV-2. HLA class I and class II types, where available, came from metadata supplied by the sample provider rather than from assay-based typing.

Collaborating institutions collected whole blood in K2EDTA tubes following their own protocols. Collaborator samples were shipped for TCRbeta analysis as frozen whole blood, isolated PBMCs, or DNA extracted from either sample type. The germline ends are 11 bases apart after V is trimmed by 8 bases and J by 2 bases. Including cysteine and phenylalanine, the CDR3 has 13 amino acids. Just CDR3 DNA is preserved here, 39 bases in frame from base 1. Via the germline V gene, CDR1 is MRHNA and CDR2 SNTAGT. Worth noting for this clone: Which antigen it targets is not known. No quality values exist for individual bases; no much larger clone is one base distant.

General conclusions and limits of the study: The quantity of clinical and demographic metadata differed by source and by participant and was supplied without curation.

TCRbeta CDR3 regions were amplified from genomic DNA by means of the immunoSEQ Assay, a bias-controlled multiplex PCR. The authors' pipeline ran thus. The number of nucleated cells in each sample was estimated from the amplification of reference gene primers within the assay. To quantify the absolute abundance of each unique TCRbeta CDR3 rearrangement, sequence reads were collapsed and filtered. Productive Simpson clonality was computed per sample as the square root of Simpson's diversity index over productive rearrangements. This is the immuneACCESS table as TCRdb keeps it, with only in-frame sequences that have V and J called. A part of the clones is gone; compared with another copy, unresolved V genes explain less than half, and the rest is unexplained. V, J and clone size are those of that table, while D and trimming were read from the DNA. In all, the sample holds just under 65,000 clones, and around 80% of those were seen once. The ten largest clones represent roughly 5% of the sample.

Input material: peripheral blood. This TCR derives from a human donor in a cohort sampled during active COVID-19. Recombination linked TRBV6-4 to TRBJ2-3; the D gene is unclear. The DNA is TGTGCCAGCCCGAGGCGGCACACAGATACGCAGTATTTT. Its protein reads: CASPRRHTDTQYF.